The rows below give T cell receptor beta chains drawn from one sample of a study of cytomegalovirus exposure and HLA in healthy donors. The assay was immunoSEQ multiplex PCR, and TCRdb's table has in-frame clones only and misses some. Altogether some 100,000 clones are present, just under 70% being singletons, with the ten largest covering 5% to 7%. Source material: PBMCs. The source of these receptors is a woman aged 70-85 years in good health and CMV-seropositive. CDR3s include the opening cysteine and the closing phenylalanine or tryptophan. D genes are given only for firm matches. Only part of the rows carry a size: once, few, many, or a class if the clone is expanded.

clone_size: -
v_call: TRBV9
j_call: TRBJ2-3
d_call: -
cdr3_nt: TGTGCCAGCAGCTCAAGGCTCGGGTTGGATACGCAGTATTTT
cdr3_aa: CASSSRLGLDTQYF

clone_size: few
v_call: TRBV6-5
j_call: TRBJ1-6
d_call: -
cdr3_nt: TGTGCCAGCAGTTACTCGCCGGGGGACAATTCACCCCTCCACTTT
cdr3_aa: CASSYSPGDNSPLHF

clone_size: -
v_call: TRBV6-5
j_call: TRBJ1-1
d_call: TRBD1
cdr3_nt: TGTGCCAGCAAAAAGGGGTTGGGGACAGCTCCTTTCTTT
cdr3_aa: CASKKGLGTAPFF

clone_size: -
v_call: TRBV2
j_call: TRBJ2-5
d_call: -
cdr3_nt: TGTGCCAGTCAGGAGGGGAACGGGGTGGGGCAAGAGACCCAGTACTTC
cdr3_aa: CASQEGNGVGQETQYF

clone_size: once
v_call: TRBV7-8
j_call: TRBJ2-7
d_call: TRBD1
cdr3_nt: TGTGCCAGCAGCCCCCGGACAGGCTACGAGCAGTACTTC
cdr3_aa: CASSPRTGYEQYF

clone_size: -
v_call: TRBV19
j_call: TRBJ1-3
d_call: -
cdr3_nt: TGTGCCAGTAGTAGCCAGGGAAACACCATATATTTT
cdr3_aa: CASSSQGNTIYF

clone_size: -
v_call: TRBV6-6
j_call: TRBJ1-2
d_call: -
cdr3_nt: TGTGCCAGCAGTTCGGGGACAAACCCTTCTGGGGGGGAATTC
cdr3_aa: CASSSGTNPSGGEF

clone_size: -
v_call: TRBV30
j_call: TRBJ2-7
d_call: -
cdr3_nt: TGTGCCTGGAGTGTAGGGACACCCGGCGGGGAGCAGTACTTC
cdr3_aa: CAWSVGTPGGEQYF

clone_size: -
v_call: TRBV6-5
j_call: TRBJ1-2
d_call: -
cdr3_nt: TGTGCCAGCAGCCCCGGGAGGGTGAAGGATGGCTACACCTTC
cdr3_aa: CASSPGRVKDGYTF

clone_size: once
v_call: TRBV19
j_call: TRBJ1-1
d_call: -
cdr3_nt: TGTGCCAGTAGTATAGGGGGCCAAGGAACTGAAGCTTTCTTT
cdr3_aa: CASSIGGQGTEAFF

clone_size: -
v_call: TRBV11-2
j_call: TRBJ2-1
d_call: -
cdr3_nt: TGTGCCAGCAGCTTAGGACTAGTTGGAAATGAGCAGTTCTTC
cdr3_aa: CASSLGLVGNEQFF

clone_size: -
v_call: TRBV7-9
j_call: TRBJ1-1
d_call: -
cdr3_nt: TGTGCCAGCAGCCAACAGAACACTGAAGCTTTCTTT
cdr3_aa: CASSQQNTEAFF

clone_size: -
v_call: TRBV5-6
j_call: TRBJ1-2
d_call: -
cdr3_nt: TGTGCCAGCAGCCCCCGGGAGGGGAGGGGTGGCTACACCTTC
cdr3_aa: CASSPREGRGGYTF

clone_size: few
v_call: TRBV10-3
j_call: TRBJ1-1
d_call: -
cdr3_nt: TGTGCCATCAGTGTTGAAGGCAGGGATGAAGCTTTCTTT
cdr3_aa: CAISVEGRDEAFF

clone_size: -
v_call: TRBV7-2
j_call: TRBJ1-1
d_call: -
cdr3_nt: TGTGCCAGCAGCCAGGCCCCCTCCCCAGCTTTCTTT
cdr3_aa: CASSQAPSPAFF

clone_size: -
v_call: TRBV4-3
j_call: TRBJ2-1
d_call: -
cdr3_nt: TGCGCCAGCAGCCAAGATCGGAGGGGCAATGAGCAGTTCTTC
cdr3_aa: CASSQDRRGNEQFF

clone_size: few
v_call: TRBV10-3
j_call: TRBJ1-1
d_call: -
cdr3_nt: TGTGCCATCAGTGAAGGAGGGCCGAACACTGAAGCTTTCTTT
cdr3_aa: CAISEGGPNTEAFF

clone_size: -
v_call: TRBV11-2
j_call: TRBJ2-1
d_call: TRBD1
cdr3_nt: TGTGCCAGCAGCTTAGCGACAGGGCTCTACAATGAGCAGTTCTTC
cdr3_aa: CASSLATGLYNEQFF

clone_size: -
v_call: TRBV5-1
j_call: TRBJ1-6
d_call: -
cdr3_nt: TGCGCCAGCAGCCCGGACCCCACAGGGACCCTCCACTTT
cdr3_aa: CASSPDPTGTLHF

clone_size: -
v_call: TRBV2
j_call: TRBJ1-1
d_call: TRBD1
cdr3_nt: TGTGCCAGCAGCCTACAGGGGGCCTCCACTGAAGCTTTCTTT
cdr3_aa: CASSLQGASTEAFF

clone_size: -
v_call: TRBV30
j_call: TRBJ1-3
d_call: -
cdr3_nt: TGTGCCTGGGGGGGGTGGAGTTTATCTATCCAGTCCTTTGGAAACACCATATATTTT
cdr3_aa: CAWGGWSLSIQSFGNTIYF

clone_size: -
v_call: TRBV29-1
j_call: TRBJ1-2
d_call: TRBD1
cdr3_nt: TGCAGCGCTGCATCCCCCGGGACAGGGGTCGATGGCTACACCTTC
cdr3_aa: CSAASPGTGVDGYTF

clone_size: -
v_call: TRBV5-8
j_call: TRBJ1-1
d_call: -
cdr3_nt: TGTGCCAGCAGAGAGACGAACAGGGAAAGGACTACTGAAGCTTTCTTT
cdr3_aa: CASRETNRERTTEAFF

clone_size: few
v_call: TRBV11-2
j_call: TRBJ2-5
d_call: -
cdr3_nt: TGTGCCAGCAGCTCGACAGCGTCCCGGGAGACCCAGTACTTC
cdr3_aa: CASSSTASRETQYF

clone_size: -
v_call: TRBV29-1
j_call: TRBJ1-5
d_call: -
cdr3_nt: TGCAGCGCAAAACAGGGTAATCAGCCCCAGCATTTT
cdr3_aa: CSAKQGNQPQHF

clone_size: few
v_call: TRBV7-9
j_call: TRBJ2-1
d_call: -
cdr3_nt: TGTTCCAGCAGCGATCCCCCTCTTCCGAGCTCCTACAATGAGCAGTTCTTC
cdr3_aa: CSSSDPPLPSSYNEQFF

clone_size: -
v_call: TRBV4-1
j_call: TRBJ2-7
d_call: -
cdr3_nt: TGCGCCAGCAGCCAAGATTCCCGACAGCCTTTCGACGAGCAGTACTTC
cdr3_aa: CASSQDSRQPFDEQYF

clone_size: -
v_call: TRBV19
j_call: TRBJ1-2
d_call: -
cdr3_nt: TGTGCCAGTAGTATCCGGAGGCAGTATGGCTACACCTTC
cdr3_aa: CASSIRRQYGYTF

clone_size: few
v_call: TRBV18
j_call: TRBJ1-2
d_call: TRBD1
cdr3_nt: TGTGCCAGCTCACCCGGACAGGCCGCCTATGGCTACACCTTC
cdr3_aa: CASSPGQAAYGYTF

clone_size: -
v_call: TRBV2
j_call: TRBJ1-1
d_call: -
cdr3_nt: TGTGCCAGCGGTCACCGGGGGGCCTGGACTGAAGCTTTCTTT
cdr3_aa: CASGHRGAWTEAFF

clone_size: -
v_call: TRBV6-6
j_call: TRBJ2-1
d_call: -
cdr3_nt: TGTGCCAGCAGTATCGCGGGAAAGAATGAGCAGTTCTTC
cdr3_aa: CASSIAGKNEQFF

clone_size: -
v_call: TRBV6-5
j_call: TRBJ1-1
d_call: TRBD1
cdr3_nt: TGTGCCAGCAGTACGACAGGGCTAAAGAAAGCTTTCTTT
cdr3_aa: CASSTTGLKKAFF

clone_size: -
v_call: TRBV6-1
j_call: TRBJ2-7
d_call: TRBD2
cdr3_nt: TGTGCCAGCAGTGATTTAGCGGGGAGGTACGAGCAGTACTTC
cdr3_aa: CASSDLAGRYEQYF

clone_size: few
v_call: TRBV7-2
j_call: TRBJ2-1
d_call: TRBD2
cdr3_nt: TGTGCCAGCAGCTCCCCCGACCGTCTAGCGGGGTCCTACAATGAGCAGTTCTTC
cdr3_aa: CASSSPDRLAGSYNEQFF

clone_size: -
v_call: TRBV5-6
j_call: TRBJ1-1
d_call: -
cdr3_nt: TGTGCCAGCAGCCTGGGCGTGAACACTGAAGCTTTCTTT
cdr3_aa: CASSLGVNTEAFF

clone_size: once
v_call: TRBV7-2
j_call: TRBJ2-3
d_call: TRBD2
cdr3_nt: TGTGCCAGCAGCTCGGGACTAGCGGGGGGCGCAGGAGATACGCAGTATTTT
cdr3_aa: CASSSGLAGGAGDTQYF

clone_size: -
v_call: TRBV5-8
j_call: TRBJ2-2
d_call: TRBD2
cdr3_nt: TGTGCCAGCAGCGTACGACTAGCGGGGGGTACCGGGGAGCTGTTTTTT
cdr3_aa: CASSVRLAGGTGELFF

clone_size: -
v_call: TRBV2
j_call: TRBJ1-1
d_call: -
cdr3_nt: TGTGCCAGCAGTGAGGGCCGGAACACTGAAGCTTTCTTT
cdr3_aa: CASSEGRNTEAFF

clone_size: few
v_call: TRBV10-3
j_call: TRBJ1-1
d_call: TRBD1
cdr3_nt: TGTGCCATCAGTGGACAGGGAGGTACTGAAGCTTTCTTT
cdr3_aa: CAISGQGGTEAFF

clone_size: -
v_call: TRBV6-6
j_call: TRBJ2-7
d_call: TRBD2
cdr3_nt: TGTGCCAGCGAGAGTAGCGGGTACTCCTACGAGCAGTACTTC
cdr3_aa: CASESSGYSYEQYF

clone_size: -
v_call: TRBV5-1
j_call: TRBJ2-7
d_call: -
cdr3_nt: TGCGCCAGCAGCTTGCGAGTCCCCTACGAGCAGTACTTC
cdr3_aa: CASSLRVPYEQYF

clone_size: -
v_call: TRBV2
j_call: TRBJ1-1
d_call: TRBD1
cdr3_nt: TGTGCCCCCGTCAAGGGACAGGGAATCGGAGACACTGAAGCTTTCTTT
cdr3_aa: CAPVKGQGIGDTEAFF

clone_size: -
v_call: TRBV11-2
j_call: TRBJ1-1
d_call: -
cdr3_nt: TGTGCCAGCAGCCCGACGATCGGAGGAACTTTCTTT
cdr3_aa: CASSPTIGGTFF

clone_size: -
v_call: TRBV6-6
j_call: TRBJ1-1
d_call: -
cdr3_nt: TGTGCCAGCAGCCTACAGCAGGGATACACTGAAGCTTTCTTT
cdr3_aa: CASSLQQGYTEAFF

clone_size: -
v_call: TRBV9
j_call: TRBJ1-2
d_call: -
cdr3_nt: TGTGCCAGCAGCCCAAGTAGCATATCACAGGGCAGGTCCTTCTATGGCTACACCTTC
cdr3_aa: CASSPSSISQGRSFYGYTF

clone_size: -
v_call: TRBV7-2
j_call: TRBJ2-7
d_call: TRBD2
cdr3_nt: TGTGCCAGCGGGGCTAGCGGGGGAGCCTACGAGCAGTACTTC
cdr3_aa: CASGASGGAYEQYF

clone_size: -
v_call: TRBV2
j_call: TRBJ1-5
d_call: -
cdr3_nt: TGTGCCAGCAGTGAACAAAGTACAGGCAATCAGCCCCAGCATTTT
cdr3_aa: CASSEQSTGNQPQHF

clone_size: -
v_call: TRBV4-1
j_call: TRBJ1-2
d_call: -
cdr3_nt: TGCGCCAGCAGCGGAGGAGTGACTTTCTATGGCTACACCTTC
cdr3_aa: CASSGGVTFYGYTF

clone_size: once
v_call: TRBV13
j_call: TRBJ2-1
d_call: TRBD2
cdr3_nt: TGTGCCAGCAGCCCCCCCAGCGGGGGGGCCTATGAGCAGTTCTTC
cdr3_aa: CASSPPSGGAYEQFF

clone_size: -
v_call: TRBV12-5
j_call: TRBJ2-3
d_call: -
cdr3_nt: TGTGCTAGTGGTTTACTGGACAGTACAGATACGCAGTATTTT
cdr3_aa: CASGLLDSTDTQYF

clone_size: -
v_call: TRBV7-2
j_call: TRBJ2-7
d_call: -
cdr3_nt: TGTGCCAGCAGCTTAGGGACGACAGCCTACGAGCAGTACTTC
cdr3_aa: CASSLGTTAYEQYF

clone_size: -
v_call: TRBV18
j_call: TRBJ1-1
d_call: -
cdr3_nt: TGTGCCAGCTCACCAGGCGGAAGGAACACTGAAGCTTTCTTT
cdr3_aa: CASSPGGRNTEAFF

clone_size: few
v_call: TRBV11-2
j_call: TRBJ2-7
d_call: TRBD1
cdr3_nt: TGTGCCAGCAGCTTAAGGACAGGGATGAGGGTTACCTACGAGCAGTACTTC
cdr3_aa: CASSLRTGMRVTYEQYF